The 27 T cell receptor beta chains given below trace back to one sample, sequenced in a study of cytomegalovirus exposure and HLA in healthy donors. PCR used 60 Vbeta primers and 13 Jbeta primers. TCRdb's table, derived via immunoSEQ multiplex PCR, lists solely in-frame clones and lacks some. The sample holds under 130,000 clones, 77% seen once. The specimen was PBMCs. All receptors come from a woman aged 40 to 50 in good health and CMV-seropositive.

The chain's CDR3 is CASSISSRHNEKLFF. The CDR3 nucleotides read TGTGCCAGTAGTATTTCGTCCAGGCATAATGAAAAACTGTTTTTT. The rearrangement joins TRBV19 to TRBJ1-4; D gene ambiguous. Germline values: CDR1 LNHDA, CDR2 SQIVND (reference sequence). This CDR3 spans 15 amino acids. V dropped 3 bases and J dropped 4 bases, with 12 bases sitting between them.

The chain couples TRBV5-1 to TRBJ2-3, with 7 bases aligning to TRBD2. J was trimmed by 6 bases and V by 0 bases; bases with no gene match: 4. CDR1 is SGHRS and CDR2 is YFSETQ in the germline V gene. This CDR3 contains 14 residues. CDR3 amino acids: CASSLDGGWDTQYF. The CDR3 coding sequence is TGCGCCAGCAGCTTGGACGGGGGGTGGGATACGCAGTATTTT. Supplemented by reference TRBV5-1 and TRBJ2-3, the full variable domain reads KAGVTQTPRYLIKTRGQQVTLSCSPISGHRSVSWYQQTPGQGLQFLFEYFSETQRNKGNFPGRFSGRQFSNSRSEMNVSTLELGDSALYLCASSLDGGWDTQYFGPGTRLTVL.

This clone was seen only a few times. This chain connects TRBV2 to TRBJ1-3; maybe TRBD1 (6 bases). The CDR3 totals 16 residues. V was cut by 5 bases and J by 1 base, with 15 bases left in between. The germline V gene has CDR1 SNHLY and CDR2 FYNNEI. CDR3 nucleotides: TGTGCCAGCAGTCCCCTCTTGGGACAATCTGGAAACACCATATATTTT. Residues: CASSPLLGQSGNTIYF.

The rearrangement uses TRBV2 and TRBJ2-3, with 12 bases aligning to TRBD2. The CDR3 covers 18 residues. The J segment lost 6 bases and the V segment lost 5 bases, leaving 15 bases of the junction unmatched. Germline CDR1 SNHLY, CDR2 FYNNEI. The CDR3 DNA follows: TGTGCCAGCAGTTCGCAAGAACTAGCGGGGGGCCCCCGGGATACGCAGTATTTT. Translation: CASSSQELAGGPRDTQYF.

Only one count was recorded for this clone. The chain combines TRBV6-5 with TRBJ2-2; a weak D match, TRBD2 (6 bases). This CDR3 is built from 14 residues. V was shortened by 8 bases and J by 6 bases, with 16 bases between the two germline ends. Germline V gene lookup returns CDR1 MNHEY and CDR2 SVGAGI. The DNA of the CDR3 is TGTGCCAGCTGGGTAGCCGGGGGATCCGGGGAGCTGTTTTTT. As protein: CASWVAGGSGELFF.

The chain couples TRBV29-1 to TRBJ2-7; D is undetermined. The CDR3 sequence is 14 residues long. The V gene's germline CDR1 is SQVTM and CDR2 ANQGSEA. V was cut by 0 bases and J by 3 bases, with 12 bases left in between. CDR3 amino acids: CSVEDSGSFYEQYF. DNA of the CDR3: TGCAGCGTTGAAGATAGTGGTAGTTTCTACGAGCAGTACTTC.

The chain couples TRBV6-1 to TRBJ2-5; the match to TRBD1 covers 8 bases. Judging by the DNA end, TRBJ2-7 fits better; the J call may be wrong. This CDR3 has 17 residues. The germline CDR1 and CDR2 sequences are MNHNS and SASEGT. This CDR3 reads CASSERFWRQGAHEQYF. CDR3 DNA: TGTGCCAGCAGTGAACGCTTCTGGAGGCAGGGGGCCCACGAGCAGTACTTC.

This chain links TRBV5-1 with TRBJ2-7; TRBD2 matches at 12 bases. The CDR3 runs to 18 residues. Germline V gives CDR1 SGHRS, CDR2 YFSETQ. With 4 bases clipped from V and 4 bases from J, the junction kept 15 bases outside the gene matches. CDR3 sequence: CASSLEGRLAGVSYEQYF. The CDR3 coding sequence is TGCGCCAGCAGCCTGGAGGGGAGACTAGCGGGGGTGAGTTACGAGCAGTACTTC. The full variable domain, its missing parts supplied by reference TRBV5-1 and TRBJ2-7, is KAGVTQTPRYLIKTRGQQVTLSCSPISGHRSVSWYQQTPGQGLQFLFEYFSETQRNKGNFPGRFSGRQFSNSRSEMNVSTLELGDSALYLCASSLEGRLAGVSYEQYFGPGTRLTVT.

The chain is built from TRBV7-8 and TRBJ1-2; no reliable D call. V was clipped by 5 bases and J by 4 bases, with 8 bases between them. Per germline, CDR1 SGHVS and CDR2 FQNEAQ. The length of the CDR3 is 12 residues. The DNA of the CDR3 is TGTGCCAGCAGCCGGGTTGTCTATGGCTACACCTTC. This gives the protein CASSRVVYGYTF.

Notes on this clone: Germline is not matched at one junction end, which may reflect a read error. The chain combines TRBV7-9 with TRBJ1-5; no firm D call. CDR1 and CDR2 from the germline V gene are SEHNR and FQNEAQ (reference sequence). The CDR3 contains 15 residues. The CDR3 protein is CSSSLVGRGNQPQHF. CDR3 coding DNA: TGTTCCAGCAGCTTAGTGGGCCGCGGCAATCAGCCCCAGCATTTT.

This rearrangement joins TRBV5-4 to TRBJ2-7; the match to TRBD2 covers 8 bases. Germline trimming cut 3 bases from V and 10 bases from J; bases unmatched to any gene: 9. Germline CDR1 reads SGHNT; CDR2 reads YYREEE (reference sequence). CDR3 size: 13 residues. Here the CDR3 reads CASSSGISGKQYF. The CDR3 bases are TGTGCCAGCAGCTCAGGGATTAGCGGGAAACAGTACTTC.

The V call is TRBV10-1, the J call TRBJ1-1, with D perhaps TRBD1 (5 bases). Trimming removed 6 bases at V and 1 base at J, with 9 bases between. This CDR3 region has 13 residues. Germline loops: CDR1 WNHNN, CDR2 SYGVQD (reference sequence). The DNA for the CDR3 is TGCGCCAGCAGGAAGGGGCAGAACACTGAAGCTTTCTTT. It codes for CASRKGQNTEAFF.

V gene TRBV15 combines with J gene TRBJ2-5, with a weak D call TRBD1 (5 bases). CDR3 length equals 16 residues. V gave up 3 bases and J gave up 2 bases, with 16 bases separating them. Germline V gene lookup returns CDR1 LNHNV and CDR2 YYDKDF (reference sequence). In DNA form, the CDR3 reads TGTGCCACCAGCAGGTGGTCTGGGGCAGTTCAAGAGACCCAGTACTTC. It specifies CATSRWSGAVQETQYF.

The chain couples TRBV7-9 to TRBJ2-7; TRBD2 is a possible D gene (6 bases). The germline gives CDR1 SEHNR, CDR2 FQNEAQ (reference sequence). The CDR3 spans 15 residues. V was pared by 5 bases and J by 4 bases, with 18 bases between. The CDR3 protein is CASSPKGGMSYEQYF. The CDR3 coding sequence is TGTGCCAGCAGCCCAAAGGGCGGGATGTCATACGAGCAGTACTTC.

The chain has TRBV7-2 and TRBJ1-1; D is unresolved. The CDR3 is 15 residues long. Germline loops: CDR1 SGHTA, CDR2 FQGNSA. Trimming removed 1 base from V and 1 base from J, with 10 bases in between. The DNA for the CDR3 is TGTGCCAGCAGCTTAGAAGTAACGCGGAACACTGAAGCTTTCTTT. It is translated as CASSLEVTRNTEAFF.

The gene calls are TRBV5-6 and TRBJ1-5; D not resolved. V shed 1 base and J shed 7 bases, with 12 bases lying between them. Germline V gene data show CDR1 as SGHDT and CDR2 as YYEEEE. The CDR3 sequence is 14 residues long. The CDR3 DNA follows: TGTGCCAGCAGCTTGTCCGGGGTAGGGCAGCCCCAGCATTTT. This gives the protein CASSLSGVGQPQHF. The whole variable domain, filled in from reference TRBV5-6 and TRBJ1-5, reads DAGVTQSPTHLIKTRGQQVTLRCSPKSGHDTVSWYQQALGQGPQFIFQYYEEEERQRGNFPDRFSGHQFPNYSSELNVNALLLGDSALYLCASSLSGVGQPQHFGDGTRLSIL.

The chain uses TRBV5-1 and TRBJ1-1; a weak D match, TRBD1 (6 bases). Looked up from germline, CDR1 is SGHRS and CDR2 is YFSETQ. Trimming pared 0 bases from V and 5 bases from J, leaving 14 bases between. This CDR3 has 15 residues. CDR3 sequence reads: CASSLVGQRGTEAFF. The CDR3 nucleotides are TGCGCCAGCAGCTTGGTGGGGCAGAGGGGGACTGAAGCTTTCTTT.

A few counts support this clone. The chain recombines TRBV28 with TRBJ2-3; D may be TRBD2 (5 bases). Germline V gene data show CDR1 as MDHEN and CDR2 as SYDVKM. The CDR3 has 14 residues. V lost 9 bases and J 2 bases, leaving 15 bases between the germline ends. The CDR3 DNA is TGTGCCAGTAAGTTCGGGATCCACACAGATACGCAGTATTTT. Its protein product is CASKFGIHTDTQYF.

This rearrangement joins TRBV11-3 to TRBJ2-1, with TRBD2 identical over 12 bases. This CDR3 region has 20 residues. Trimming removed 5 bases from V and 7 bases from J; junction bases left unmatched: 21. Germline V gene lookup returns CDR1 SGHNT and CDR2 YENEEA. The CDR3 is CASSPLGGYGTSGSRNEQFF. The CDR3 DNA reads as TGTGCCAGCAGCCCTCTGGGCGGATACGGGACTAGCGGGTCGCGAAATGAGCAGTTCTTC.

The DNA of the CDR3 is TGTGCCAGCAGTTCTCCGGGACAGGGGAGTTTATACGAGCAGTACTTC. This translates into CASSSPGQGSLYEQYF. The chain joins TRBV6-6 to TRBJ2-7; TRBD1 agrees at 10 bases. This CDR3 spans 16 amino acids. CDR1 and CDR2 (germline): MNHNY, SVGAGI (reference sequence). V was clipped by 4 bases and J by 4 bases; unmatched bases: 10.

The CDR3 region has the DNA TGTGCCAGTAGTTCAACAGGCTCTGGGGCCAACGTCCTGACTTTC. Protein product: CASSSTGSGANVLTF. The rearrangement joins TRBV19 to TRBJ2-6; tentatively, D is TRBD1 (5 bases). This CDR3 has 15 residues. Germline loops: CDR1 LNHDA, CDR2 SQIVND (reference sequence). V was shortened by 5 bases and J by 0 bases, with 8 bases between the two germline ends.

The chain carries TRBV28 and TRBJ2-7, with a tentative D call TRBD1 (6 bases). Deletions cut 6 bases from V and 12 bases from J, with 18 bases between. The CDR3 runs to 12 residues. CDR1 is MDHEN, CDR2 SYDVKM, per germline. The CDR3 protein is CASSRGRVGGYF. The CDR3 DNA is TGTGCCAGCAGCCGGGGACGTGTAGGGGGGTACTTC.

This clone has only a few counts. Written as DNA, the CDR3 is TGTGCCAGCAGTTTTGGACAGAACACTGAAGCTTTCTTT. Encoded protein: CASSFGQNTEAFF. V and J are TRBV28 and TRBJ1-1; the D gene is possibly TRBD1 (5 bases). This CDR3 is built from 13 residues. CDR1 MDHEN and CDR2 SYDVKM come from the germline V gene. V was pared by 3 bases and J by 1 base, with 6 bases between.

V usage is TRBV7-6 and J usage is TRBJ1-1; maybe TRBD1 (5 bases). The CDR3 covers 15 residues. Per germline, CDR1 SGHVS and CDR2 FNYEAQ. Trimming left V 0 bases short and J 2 bases short, with 10 bases between. The CDR3 bases are TGTGCCAGCAGCTTAGCGGCCAGGGCCAACACTGAAGCTTTCTTT. This gives the protein CASSLAARANTEAFF. The entire variable domain, with the rest obtained from reference TRBV7-6 and TRBJ1-1, is as follows: GAGVSQSPRYKVTKRGQDVALRCDPISGHVSLYWYRQALGQGPEFLTYFNYEAQQDKSGLPNDRFSAERPEGSISTLTIQRTEQRDSAMYRCASSLAARANTEAFFGQGTRLTVV.

A few counts support this clone. The CDR3 sequence is CASRLGQANTGELFF. The CDR3 bases are TGCGCCAGCAGACTAGGACAGGCGAACACCGGGGAGCTGTTTTTT. The chain employs TRBV4-1 and TRBJ2-2; TRBD1 matches 7 bases. The germline CDR1 and CDR2 sequences are MGHRA and YSYEKL. Unmatched junction bases numbered 4, after V lost 6 bases and J lost 0 bases. The CDR3 is made up of 15 amino acids.

The rearrangement joins TRBV5-8 to TRBJ2-7; D gene uncertain. Per germline, CDR1 SGHTS and CDR2 YDEGEE. This CDR3 contains 12 residues. V was clipped by 7 bases and J by 7 bases, with 15 bases between them. CDR3 DNA: TGTGCCAGCCTGATTCGGTTGAGAGAGCAGTACTTC. Translating gives CASLIRLREQYF.

CDR3 region: CASIQGAETEAFF. In DNA, the CDR3 is TGTGCCAGCATACAGGGGGCAGAGACTGAAGCTTTCTTT. This chain uses TRBV6-1 with TRBJ1-1; the match to TRBD1 covers 9 bases. Germline trimming cut 7 bases from V and 5 bases from J; bases unmatched to any gene: 5. The CDR3 spans 13 residues. Germline V gene lookup returns CDR1 MNHNS and CDR2 SASEGT.